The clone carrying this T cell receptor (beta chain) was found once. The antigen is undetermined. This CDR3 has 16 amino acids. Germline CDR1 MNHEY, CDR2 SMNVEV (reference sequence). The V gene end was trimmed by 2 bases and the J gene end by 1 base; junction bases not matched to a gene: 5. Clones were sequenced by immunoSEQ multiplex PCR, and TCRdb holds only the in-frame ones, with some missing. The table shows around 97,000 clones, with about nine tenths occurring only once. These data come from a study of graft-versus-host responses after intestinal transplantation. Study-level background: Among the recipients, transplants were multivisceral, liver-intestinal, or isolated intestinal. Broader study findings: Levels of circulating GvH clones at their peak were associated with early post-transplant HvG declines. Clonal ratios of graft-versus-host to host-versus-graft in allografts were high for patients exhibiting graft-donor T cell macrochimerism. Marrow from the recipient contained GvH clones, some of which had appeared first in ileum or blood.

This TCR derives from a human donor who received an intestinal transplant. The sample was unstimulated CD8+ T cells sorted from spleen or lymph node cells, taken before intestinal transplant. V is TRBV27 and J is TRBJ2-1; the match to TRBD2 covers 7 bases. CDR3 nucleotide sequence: TGTGCCAGCAGTTTACTTCCTAGCGGATCCTACAATGAGCAGTTCTTC. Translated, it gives CASSLLPSGSYNEQFF.